Below, 26 T cell receptor beta chains from the same sample are listed, as sequenced in a study of T-cell reconstitution after alpha-beta-depleted transplantation in children. Molecular barcoding with unique molecular identifiers was used for the TCRbeta library. Each CDR3 protein gets one entry after TCRdb re-called the PCR reads with MiXCR. Of just under 250,000 distinct CDR3 sequences detected, under 30% appear once; the ten largest clones hold 2.6%. The source material was PBMCs, sampled before TCRalphabeta/CD19-depleted stem cell transplant. These receptors were collected from a girl aged 2-10 years with Fanconi anemia, due to receive a stem cell transplant.

This clonotype was found many times. The V gene is TRBV6-6, the J gene TRBJ2-5; D call uncertain. The germline V gene has CDR1 MNHNY and CDR2 SVGAGI (reference sequence). There are 12 residues in the CDR3. The germline V and J ends were trimmed by 3 bases and 4 bases, with 6 bases remaining between them. The CDR3 DNA reads TGTGCCAGCAGTTATTTGATAGAGACCCAGTACTTC. This translates into CASSYLIETQYF.

The chain couples TRBV15 to TRBJ2-1, with D unresolved. The germline V gene has CDR1 LNHNV and CDR2 YYDKDF (reference sequence). The CDR3 is 13 residues long. V lost 5 bases to trimming and J lost 4 bases, with 9 bases between them. The CDR3 is CATSDKPYNEQFF. As DNA, the CDR3 is TGTGCCACCAGCGACAAACCTTACAATGAGCAGTTCTTC. The variable domain in full, with the rest retrieved from reference TRBV15 and TRBJ2-1, is DAMVIQNPRYQVTQFGKPVTLSCSQTLNHNVMYWYQQKSSQAPKLLFHYYDKDFNNEADTPDNFQSRRPNTSFCFLDIRSPGLGDTAMYLCATSDKPYNEQFFGPGTRLTVL.

This clonotype was seen only a few times. The gene calls are TRBV10-2 and TRBJ2-5; D remains unclear. The CDR3 is 12 amino acids. V dropped 2 bases and J dropped 4 bases, with 5 bases sitting between them. Germline V gene lookup returns CDR1 WSHSY and CDR2 SAAADI. CDR3 protein: CASSEATETQYF. For the CDR3, the DNA is TGCGCCAGCAGTGAGGCCACAGAGACCCAGTACTTC.

V is TRBV29-1 and J is TRBJ2-1; the D is unclear. Germline V gives CDR1 SQVTM, CDR2 ANQGSEA. The CDR3 extends over 13 amino acids. V was cut by 3 bases and J by 7 bases, with 13 bases left in between. CDR3 sequence: CSVDFAHANEQFF. The CDR3 DNA is TGCAGCGTTGATTTCGCCCACGCTAATGAGCAGTTCTTC.

This clonotype was picked up many times. V is TRBV29-1 and J is TRBJ2-7; 12 bases line up with TRBD2. Trimming took 1 base from V and 0 from J; bases not matched to a gene: 7. The CDR3 totals 17 residues. Germline loops: CDR1 SQVTM, CDR2 ANQGSEA. The CDR3 DNA sequence: TGCAGCGTTGAAGGGCTAGCGACTAGCGGGAGCTCCTACGAGCAGTACTTC. It specifies CSVEGLATSGSSYEQYF.

V and J are TRBV20-1 and TRBJ2-3; no clear D. This CDR3 is 16 amino acids long. Trimming shortened V by 0 bases and J by 0 bases, and 13 bases separated the two germline ends. CDR1 DFQATT and CDR2 SNEGSKA come from the germline V gene (reference sequence). CDR3 sequence (DNA): TGCAGTGCTAGAGATGGGGTAGGGTTCAGCACAGATACGCAGTATTTT. Translated: CSARDGVGFSTDTQYF.

This clonotype turned up a few times. The rearrangement uses TRBV18 and TRBJ2-1; D gene uncertain. There are 14 residues in the CDR3. Germline assignment: CDR1 KGHSH and CDR2 LQKENI. V gave up 6 bases and J gave up 6 bases, with 15 bases separating them. For the CDR3, the DNA is TGTGCCAGCTCGATCAAGACTGCGTCCAATGAGCAGTTCTTC. As protein: CASSIKTASNEQFF.

CDR3 in DNA: TGCAGTGCTAGAGATATGAACAGGGGGCAGTACACCGGGGAGCTGTTTTTT. Translated: CSARDMNRGQYTGELFF. The J gene is TRBJ2-2, the V gene TRBV20-1; 9 bases align to TRBD1. The CDR3 totals 17 residues. Germline CDR1 reads DFQATT; CDR2 reads SNEGSKA (reference sequence). The junction had 8 bases not matched to a gene; V was cut back by 0 bases and J by 3 bases.

This clonotype was counted many times. The rearrangement joins TRBV19 to TRBJ2-6, with no clear D. Germline CDR1 LNHDA, CDR2 SQIVND (reference sequence). Trimming pared 6 bases from V and 0 bases from J, leaving 6 bases between. The CDR3 consists of 14 residues. In DNA, the CDR3 is TGTGCCAGTAGCTCGGTCTCTGGGGCCAACGTCCTGACTTTC. The encoded protein is CASSSVSGANVLTF.

V is TRBV4-1 and J is TRBJ2-7; tentatively, D is TRBD2 (5 bases). V lost 1 base and J 4 bases, leaving 11 bases between the germline ends. This CDR3 has 14 amino acids. Germline CDR1 and CDR2: MGHRA and YSYEKL. This CDR3 is CASSQVMEVYEQYF. The CDR3 coding sequence is TGCGCCAGCAGCCAAGTCATGGAGGTATACGAGCAGTACTTC.

The sample holds many counts of this clonotype. The chain couples TRBV20-1 to TRBJ2-5; D possibly corresponds to TRBD1 (7 bases). The CDR3 runs to 15 residues. With 0 bases removed from V and 5 bases from J, the gap between germline ends came to 16 bases. Germline V CDR1 and CDR2: DFQATT, SNEGSKA (reference sequence). The CDR3 reads CSARERTQGRETQYF. DNA for the CDR3: TGCAGTGCTAGAGAAAGGACACAGGGGAGGGAGACCCAGTACTTC.

V is TRBV7-9 and J is TRBJ2-5; 9 bases fit TRBD1. CDR1 and CDR2 (germline): SEHNR, FQNEAQ (reference sequence). The CDR3 sequence is 12 residues long. V gave up 2 bases and J gave up 14 bases; unmatched junction bases: 6. CDR3 amino acids: CASSLNRGLPYF. Written as DNA, the CDR3 is TGTGCCAGCAGCTTAAACAGGGGGCTACCTTACTTC. Complete variable domain (other parts from reference TRBV7-9 and TRBJ2-5): DTGVSQNPRHKITKRGQNVTFRCDPISEHNRLYWYRQTLGQGPEFLTYFQNEAQLEKSRLLSDRFSAERPKGSFSTLEIQRTEQGDSAMYLCASSLNRGLPYFGPGTRLLVL.

The rearrangement joins TRBV20-1 to TRBJ2-7; D may match TRBD1 or TRBD2 (5 bases each). V was pared by 4 bases and J by 5 bases, with 21 bases between. The germline CDR1 and CDR2 sequences are DFQATT and SNEGSKA (reference sequence). The CDR3 totals 15 residues. Here the CDR3 DNA reads TGCAGTGCTAAACACCCTAGGTTAAGGGGACACGAGCAGTACTTC. Its translation is CSAKHPRLRGHEQYF.

This clonotype was detected ten times or more. This chain connects TRBV6-4 to TRBJ2-2; D not certain. This CDR3 is 13 amino acids long. CDR1 and CDR2 (germline): MRHNA, SNTAGT. V was cut by 6 bases and J by 5 bases, with 10 bases left in between. The CDR3 region has the DNA TGTGCCAGCAGCGAGAGAGAGACCGGGGAGCTGTTTTTT. Protein product: CASSERETGELFF.

This clonotype was found a few times. The chain uses TRBV20-1 and TRBJ2-5, with TRBD2 matching over 9 bases. After removal of 6 bases from V and 1 base from J, the junction contained 12 bases not matched to a gene. Germline CDR1 and CDR2: DFQATT and SNEGSKA (reference sequence). CDR3 length: 16 amino acids. The CDR3 nucleotides are TGCAGTGCGATCGCGGGGGGGCCTTGGGGCCAAGAGACCCAGTACTTC. Translation: CSAIAGGPWGQETQYF.

The chain combines TRBV20-1 with TRBJ2-5, with D perhaps matching TRBD1 or TRBD2 (5 bases each). This CDR3 comprises 15 residues. V shed 5 bases and J shed 0 bases, with 16 bases lying between them. Germline V gives CDR1 DFQATT, CDR2 SNEGSKA (reference sequence). The DNA for the CDR3 is TGCAGTGCTCTTCCGGGGCAACTGTACCAAGAGACCCAGTACTTC. It is translated as CSALPGQLYQETQYF.

The chain has TRBV7-6 and TRBJ2-2, with D uncertain. With 4 bases removed from V and 6 bases from J, the gap between germline ends came to 9 bases. The CDR3 is made up of 13 amino acids. In germline, CDR1 is SGHVS, CDR2 FNYEAQ. The CDR3 DNA follows: TGTGCCAGCAGCTGGGCAGACTCCGGGGAGCTGTTTTTT. It translates to CASSWADSGELFF.

The V and J genes are TRBV5-1 and TRBJ1-1; 7 bases fit TRBD1. CDR1 SGHRS and CDR2 YFSETQ come from the germline V gene. There are 14 residues in the CDR3. Trimming removed 5 bases from V and 0 bases from J; junction bases left unmatched: 4. CDR3 amino acids: CASRRQGMNTEAFF. For the CDR3, the DNA is TGCGCCAGCAGGCGACAGGGAATGAACACTGAAGCTTTCTTT.

This clonotype appeared many times. CDR3 amino acids: CASSNNSPLHF. The DNA of the CDR3 is TGTGCCAGCAGTAATAATTCACCCCTCCACTTT. This rearrangement joins TRBV12-3 or TRBV12-4 to TRBJ1-6; unclear D gene. V was clipped by 5 bases and J by 5 bases, with 1 base between them. The CDR3 is 11 residues long.

The V gene is TRBV25-1, the J gene TRBJ2-2; TRBD1 matches at 7 bases. The CDR3 consists of 15 residues. J was trimmed by 4 bases and V by 1 base; bases with no gene match: 3. CDR1 MGHDK and CDR2 SYGVNS come from the germline V gene. The CDR3 reads CASSESQGSTGELFF. The CDR3 bases are TGTGCCAGCAGTGAATCACAGGGGAGCACCGGGGAGCTGTTTTTT.

The chain recombines TRBV5-1 with TRBJ2-1; D tentatively fits TRBD1 or TRBD2 (5 bases each). CDR1 and CDR2 from the germline V gene are SGHRS and YFSETQ. This CDR3 contains 16 residues. Trimming shortened V by 2 bases and J by 0 bases, and 12 bases separated the two germline ends. The DNA of the CDR3 is TGCGCCAGCAGCTTCAGGGACGGCAACTCCTACAATGAGCAGTTCTTC. Its translation: CASSFRDGNSYNEQFF.

This chain links TRBV5-1 with TRBJ2-7; 9 nucleotides line up with TRBD2. The CDR3 spans 17 residues. Germline values: CDR1 SGHRS, CDR2 YFSETQ. Trimming cost V 2 bases and J 4 bases; bases outside gene matches: 13. The CDR3 nucleotides read TGCGCCAGCAGCTTATTAAAAAGGACTAGCGTGACTTACGAGCAGTACTTC. Translation: CASSLLKRTSVTYEQYF.

This clonotype was picked up many times. This chain connects TRBV12-3 or TRBV12-4 to TRBJ2-1, with 8 bases aligning to TRBD2. The junction had 6 bases not matched to a gene; V was cut back by 2 bases and J by 0 bases. This CDR3 is 17 amino acids long. The CDR3 nucleotides are TGTGCCAGCAGTTTACCGCAGCGGGGGACCTCCTACAATGAGCAGTTCTTC. Translated: CASSLPQRGTSYNEQFF.

In its sample, this clonotype was seen a few times. The V call is TRBV4-2, the J call TRBJ2-2, with 9 bases fitting TRBD2. V lost 5 bases to trimming and J lost 3 bases; unmatched junction nucleotides: 13. CDR3 length: 18 residues. Germline-derived CDR1 and CDR2 are LGHNA and YNFKEQ. The CDR3 region is CASSSRHGGGAHTGELFF. The CDR3 DNA reads TGTGCCAGCAGCTCAAGACACGGCGGGGGGGCCCACACCGGGGAGCTGTTTTTT.

The chain has TRBV5-1 and TRBJ2-3; D is perhaps TRBD2 (5 bases). Germline values: CDR1 SGHRS, CDR2 YFSETQ. CDR3 length equals 13 residues. The ends were cut back, 4 bases at V and 2 bases at J, with 8 bases in the middle. Written as DNA, the CDR3 is TGCGCCAGCAGCGTCCGGGACACAGATACGCAGTATTTT. The encoded protein is CASSVRDTDTQYF.

This clonotype was observed many times. The chain is built from TRBV29-1 and TRBJ1-2; D not certain. CDR1 and CDR2 (germline): SQVTM, ANQGSEA. Trimming took 5 bases from V and 5 from J, leaving 6 bases between them. The CDR3 runs to 10 residues. CDR3 sequence reads: CSVREYGYTF. The CDR3 nucleotides are TGCAGCGTTCGGGAATATGGCTACACCTTC.